A selection of T cell receptor beta chains follows, all from one sample in a study of brain T cells in children with intractable seizures. The data were produced by immunoSEQ multiplex PCR, yet TCRdb's version contains in-frame clones alone and is incomplete. Among about 340,000 clones, nearly 95% were seen once, and the ten largest hold about 6%. Sequenced here: peripheral blood, sampled 4 to 5 months after surgery. These receptors came from a boy less than two years old with tuberous sclerosis and intractable seizures. CDR3s include the opening cysteine and the closing phenylalanine or tryptophan. The D gene is left open where the match is weak. Rows give clone size only sometimes, using once, few, many, or a class for an expanded clone.

j_call,v_call,cdr3_length,clone_size,d_call,cdr3_aa,cdr3_nt
TRBJ2-7,TRBV2,13,.,.,CASSTRSSYEQYF,TGTGCCAGCAGTACGAGGAGCTCCTACGAGCAGTACTTC
TRBJ1-3,TRBV18,16,many,TRBD1,CASSPMGQGSGNTIYF,TGTGCCAGCTCACCAATGGGACAGGGTTCGGGAAACACCATATATTTT
TRBJ1-6,TRBV5-1,13,.,.,CASSLGVGSPLHF,TGCGCCAGCAGCTTGGGGGTGGGGTCACCCCTCCACTTT
TRBJ2-1,TRBV9,15,.,TRBD1,CASSVTGQGGNEQFF,TGTGCCAGCAGCGTAACCGGACAGGGGGGCAATGAGCAGTTCTTC
TRBJ2-7,TRBV6-1,15,.,.,CASSGARTALREQYF,TGTGCCAGCAGTGGAGCTCGGACAGCCCTTCGGGAGCAGTACTTC
TRBJ2-7,TRBV6-2/TRBV6-3,19,.,TRBD2,CASSYFPASGTISTNEQYF,TGTGCCAGCAGTTACTTTCCCGCTAGCGGGACGATCTCAACTAACGAGCAGTACTTC
TRBJ1-2,TRBV25-1,16,.,.,CASSERGSLGYSGYTF,TGTGCCAGCAGTGAGAGGGGGTCGTTGGGGTATAGTGGCTACACCTTC
TRBJ1-1,TRBV2,17,.,.,CASIDPTQDIMNTEAFF,TGTGCCAGCATTGATCCGACCCAGGATATTATGAACACTGAAGCTTTCTTT
TRBJ2-7,TRBV19,16,once,TRBD2,CASSGTSGSGKYEQYF,TGTGCCAGTAGTGGGACTAGCGGCTCCGGGAAGTACGAGCAGTACTTC
TRBJ2-3,TRBV6-2/TRBV6-3,17,.,TRBD2,CASSPHPSGRKTDTQYF,TGTGCCAGCAGCCCCCACCCTAGCGGGAGGAAAACAGATACGCAGTATTTT
TRBJ2-3,TRBV11-2,17,.,TRBD2,CASSLLSSGPYTDTQYF,TGTGCCAGCAGCCTGCTATCTAGCGGACCATACACAGATACGCAGTATTTT
TRBJ1-5,TRBV6-5,13,.,.,CASARGQGQPQHF,TGTGCCAGCGCGCGGGGTCAGGGGCAGCCCCAGCATTTT
TRBJ2-1,TRBV7-8,16,.,TRBD2,CASRPRTSGRVNEQFF,TGTGCCAGCAGACCACGGACTAGCGGGAGGGTTAATGAGCAGTTCTTC
TRBJ1-3,TRBV6-5,13,.,.,CASSPRYGNTIYF,TGTGCCAGCAGTCCACGGTACGGAAACACCATATATTTT
TRBJ2-2,TRBV19,12,.,.,CASSGQSGELFF,TGTGCCAGCTCAGGGCAGTCAGGGGAGCTGTTTTTT
TRBJ1-2,TRBV7-3,24,.,.,CASSLKLFSEGSDEDRPPVYGYTF,TGTGCCAGCAGCTTAAAGCTCTTCTCAGAGGGATCGGACGAAGACAGGCCCCCGGTCTATGGCTACACCTTC
TRBJ2-5,TRBV6-6,12,.,.,CASSYVAETQYF,TGTGCCAGCAGTTACGTCGCGGAGACCCAGTACTTC
TRBJ2-1,TRBV4-1,16,.,TRBD1,CASSPPGQRNYNEQFF,TGCGCCAGCAGCCCGCCGGGACAGAGAAACTACAATGAGCAGTTCTTC
TRBJ1-1,TRBV6-5,14,.,.,CASSYLGPRGEAFF,TGTGCCAGCAGTTACCTCGGGCCCAGGGGTGAAGCTTTCTTT
TRBJ1-2,TRBV27,14,.,.,CASSFRGANYGYTF,TGTGCCAGCAGTTTCCGGGGGGCTAACTATGGCTACACCTTC
TRBJ1-2,TRBV29-1,13,.,.,CSDDRSINYGYTF,TGCAGCGATGACAGAAGTATCAACTATGGCTACACCTTC
TRBJ1-4,TRBV5-1,15,.,.,CASSNRDGINEKLFF,TGCGCCAGCAGCAACCGGGACGGAATTAATGAAAAACTGTTTTTT
TRBJ1-5,TRBV6-4,15,few,.,CASSVAGKYNQPQHF,TGTGCCAGCAGTGTCGCAGGGAAATACAATCAGCCCCAGCATTTT
TRBJ2-1,TRBV9,16,.,.,CASSVGTVSSYNEQFF,TGTGCCAGCAGCGTAGGGACGGTCAGCTCCTACAATGAGCAGTTCTTC
TRBJ2-2,TRBV19,15,.,TRBD1,CASSPWTGRSGELFF,TGTGCCAGTAGTCCCTGGACAGGGAGGAGCGGGGAGCTGTTTTTT
TRBJ2-3,TRBV2,15,.,TRBD1,CASQTPGQTTDTQYF,TGTGCCAGCCAGACGCCGGGACAGACCACAGATACGCAGTATTTT
TRBJ1-4,TRBV18,11,.,.,CASSPGEKLFF,TGTGCCAGCTCACCCGGTGAAAAACTGTTTTTT
TRBJ2-3,TRBV6-1,12,.,.,CASSESPWSQYF,TGTGCCAGCAGTGAATCCCCATGGTCGCAGTATTTT
TRBJ1-2,TRBV27,12,.,TRBD1,CASSGTGDGYTF,TGTGCCAGCAGTGGAACAGGGGATGGCTACACCTTC
TRBJ1-2,TRBV20-1,15,.,.,CSASAGRSNGEGYTF,TGCAGTGCTAGTGCGGGTCGGTCGAACGGCGAGGGCTACACCTTC
TRBJ1-1,TRBV5-1,14,.,.,CASSLEDMVAEAFF,TGCGCCAGCAGCTTGGAGGACATGGTCGCTGAAGCTTTCTTT
TRBJ2-1,TRBV11-3,14,.,.,CASSVNPAYNEQFF,TGTGCCAGCAGTGTCAATCCGGCATACAATGAGCAGTTCTTC
TRBJ1-1,TRBV7-9,12,.,TRBD1,CASRLETGEAFF,TGTGCCAGCAGGCTTGAGACAGGGGAAGCTTTCTTT
TRBJ1-4,TRBV30,11,.,.,CAWSSRQKLFF,TGTGCCTGGAGTTCGAGGCAAAAACTGTTTTTT
TRBJ1-1,TRBV5-4,13,few,.,CASSITVNAEAFF,TGTGCCAGCAGCATAACAGTGAACGCTGAAGCTTTCTTT